This T cell receptor (beta chain) was identified during a study of blood T cell repertoires in COVID-19. The CDR3 is 15 amino acids. The V gene lost 8 bases and the J gene lost 2 bases, with 18 bases spanning the gap. Germline V gene sequence: CDR1 MNHEY, CDR2 SVGAGI. This table comes from immunoSEQ multiplex PCR, and its TCRdb copy is limited to in-frame clones, with some not included. The sample has about 200,000 clones, approximately 84% seen once. This sequence was found in a human donor with acute or convalescent COVID-19. The donor label of this sample is uncertain. The rearrangement links TRBV6-5 to TRBJ1-2, with D perhaps TRBD1 (6 bases). The sequencing input was peripheral blood. In DNA, the CDR3 is TGTGCCAGCTCTTGGGGGCAGGGAACAAACTATGGCTACACCTTC. Protein: CASSWGQGTNYGYTF.